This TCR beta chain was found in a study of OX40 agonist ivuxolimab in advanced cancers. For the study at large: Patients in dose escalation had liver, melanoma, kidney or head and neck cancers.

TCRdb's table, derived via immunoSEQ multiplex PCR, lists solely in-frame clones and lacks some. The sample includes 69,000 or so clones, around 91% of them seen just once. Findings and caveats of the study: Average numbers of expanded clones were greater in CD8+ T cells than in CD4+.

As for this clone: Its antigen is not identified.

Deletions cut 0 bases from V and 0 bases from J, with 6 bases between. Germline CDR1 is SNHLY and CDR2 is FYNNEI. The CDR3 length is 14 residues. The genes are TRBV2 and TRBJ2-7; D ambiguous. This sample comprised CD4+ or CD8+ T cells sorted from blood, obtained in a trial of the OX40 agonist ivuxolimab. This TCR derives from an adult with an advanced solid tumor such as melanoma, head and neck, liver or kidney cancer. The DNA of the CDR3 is TGTGCCAGCAGTGAAGCGAGGATCTCCTACGAGCAGTACTTC. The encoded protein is CASSEARISYEQYF.